This T cell receptor beta chain came from a study of T cell responses to AZD1222 COVID-19 vaccine. General observations from the study: Seropositive at baseline were only five or six AZD1222 recipients. Possibly, clonal diversity was underestimated; donors were largely white British and included more females.

Only in-frame clones appear in the TCRdb table, and some are missing; sequencing was by immunoSEQ multiplex PCR. The repertoire holds about 120,000 clones, around nine tenths seen once, with 12% in the top ten. CDR1 is MGHDK and CDR2 is SYGVNS in the germline V gene. The CDR3 covers 8 residues. As for this clone: Antigen specificity is unknown. The junction departs from the called germline gene at one end, perhaps through a read error.

The chain carries TRBV25-1 and TRBJ1-3, with D unresolved. The sequencing used peripheral blood, collected on day 0 of AZD1222 vaccination. The sequence was collected from an adult in good health. CDR3 in amino acids: CASSPKRF. CDR3 coding DNA: TGTGCCAGCAGTCCTAAAAGGTTT.